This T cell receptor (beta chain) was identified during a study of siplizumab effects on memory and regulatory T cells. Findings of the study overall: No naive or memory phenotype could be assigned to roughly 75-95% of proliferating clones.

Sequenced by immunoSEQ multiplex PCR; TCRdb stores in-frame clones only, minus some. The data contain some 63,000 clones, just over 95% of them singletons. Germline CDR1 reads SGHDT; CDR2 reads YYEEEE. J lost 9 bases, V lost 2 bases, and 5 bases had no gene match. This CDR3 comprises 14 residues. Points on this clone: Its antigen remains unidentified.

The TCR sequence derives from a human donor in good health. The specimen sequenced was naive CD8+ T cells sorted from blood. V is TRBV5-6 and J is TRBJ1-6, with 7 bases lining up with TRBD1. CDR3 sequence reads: CASSLRDRFSPLHF. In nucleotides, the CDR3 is TGTGCCAGCAGCTTACGGGACAGATTTTCACCCCTCCACTTT.